This T cell receptor (beta chain) emerged from a study of blood T cells in healthy people across ages. The use of a sample-barcoded 5' primer and a J-beta primer mix characterized a second PCR of about 7 to 12 cycles. TCRdb reprocessed the 5' RACE reads with MiXCR, giving one entry per CDR3 protein. The table has roughly 650,000 distinct CDR3 sequences, approximately 31% seen once. Caucasian, healthy and from Russia, the donors were aged between about 6 and 90. Germline V CDR1 and CDR2: MGHRA, YSYEKL. The V end was cut by 0 bases, the J end by 5 bases, with 16 bases between. The length of the CDR3 is 16 residues. General study findings and limits: Relative to aged donors, long-lived donors carried more naive CD4+ cells and displayed higher diversity.

Ten or more counts support this clonotype. Its antigen is currently unknown. The gene calls are TRBV4-1 and TRBJ2-5; D is ambiguous. The sample consisted of blood. The clonotype comes from an elderly woman in good health. CDR3 region: CASSQELVGPLETQYF. As DNA, the CDR3 is TGCGCCAGCAGCCAAGAGCTCGTCGGGCCGCTGGAGACCCAGTACTTC.